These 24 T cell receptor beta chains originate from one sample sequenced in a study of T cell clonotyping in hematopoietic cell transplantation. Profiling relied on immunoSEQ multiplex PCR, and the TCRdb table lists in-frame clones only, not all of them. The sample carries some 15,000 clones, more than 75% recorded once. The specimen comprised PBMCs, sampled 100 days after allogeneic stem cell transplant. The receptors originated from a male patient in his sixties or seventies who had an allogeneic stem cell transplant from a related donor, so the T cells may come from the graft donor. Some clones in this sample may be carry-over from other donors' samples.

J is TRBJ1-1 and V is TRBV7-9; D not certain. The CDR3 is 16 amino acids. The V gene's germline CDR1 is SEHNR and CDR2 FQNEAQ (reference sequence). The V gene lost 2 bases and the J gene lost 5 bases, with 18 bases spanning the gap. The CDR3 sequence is CASSLLLTGVGTEAFF. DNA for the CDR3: TGTGCCAGCAGCTTACTCCTGACGGGAGTAGGGACTGAAGCTTTCTTT.

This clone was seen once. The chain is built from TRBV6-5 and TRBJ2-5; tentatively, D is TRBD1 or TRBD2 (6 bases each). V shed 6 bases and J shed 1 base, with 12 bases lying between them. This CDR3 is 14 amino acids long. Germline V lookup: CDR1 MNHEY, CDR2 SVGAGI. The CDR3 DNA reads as TGTGCCAGCAGGGGGGGCGGGGCCCAAGAGACCCAGTACTTC. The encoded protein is CASRGGGAQETQYF.

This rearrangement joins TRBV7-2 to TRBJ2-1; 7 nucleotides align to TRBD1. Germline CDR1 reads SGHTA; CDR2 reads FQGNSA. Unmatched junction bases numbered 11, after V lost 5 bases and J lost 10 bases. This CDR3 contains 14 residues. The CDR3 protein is CASSKGGQYGEQFF. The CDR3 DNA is TGTGCCAGCAGCAAAGGGGGACAGTACGGCGAGCAGTTCTTC.

The CDR3 is CASSLEGEKLFF. The CDR3 DNA reads TGTGCCAGCAGCTTAGAGGGTGAAAAACTGTTTTTT. The chain joins TRBV7-9 to TRBJ1-4, with D uncertain. V shed 1 base and J shed 7 bases, with 4 bases lying between them. Germline V lookup: CDR1 SEHNR, CDR2 FQNEAQ (reference sequence). This CDR3 comprises 12 residues.

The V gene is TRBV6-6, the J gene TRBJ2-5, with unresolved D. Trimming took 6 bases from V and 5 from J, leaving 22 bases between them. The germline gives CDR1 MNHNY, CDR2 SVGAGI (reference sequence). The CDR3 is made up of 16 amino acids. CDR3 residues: CASSPGITASLETQYF. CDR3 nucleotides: TGTGCCAGCAGCCCTGGAATCACAGCGTCTCTGGAGACCCAGTACTTC.

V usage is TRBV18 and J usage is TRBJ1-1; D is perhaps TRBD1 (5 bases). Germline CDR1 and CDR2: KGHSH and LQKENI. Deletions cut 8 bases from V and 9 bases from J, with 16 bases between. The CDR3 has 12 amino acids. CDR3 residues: CASSSPLGQAFF. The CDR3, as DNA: TGTGCCAGCAGCTCACCACTGGGGCAAGCTTTCTTT.

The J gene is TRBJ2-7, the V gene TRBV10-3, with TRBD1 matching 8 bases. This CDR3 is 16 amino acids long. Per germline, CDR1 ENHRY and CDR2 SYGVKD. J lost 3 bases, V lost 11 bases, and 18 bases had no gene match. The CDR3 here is CASSLSGRGLIYEQYF. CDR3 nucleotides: TGTGCCTCCTCTCTCTCGGGCAGGGGGCTTATCTACGAGCAGTACTTC.

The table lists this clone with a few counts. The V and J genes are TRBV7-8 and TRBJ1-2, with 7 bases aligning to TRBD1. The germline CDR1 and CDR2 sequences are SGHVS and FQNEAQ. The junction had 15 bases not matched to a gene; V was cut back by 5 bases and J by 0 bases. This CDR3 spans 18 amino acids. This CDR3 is CASSQTGGRGISNYGYTF. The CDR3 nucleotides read TGTGCCAGCAGCCAAACCGGGGGCAGGGGGATTTCTAACTATGGCTACACCTTC.

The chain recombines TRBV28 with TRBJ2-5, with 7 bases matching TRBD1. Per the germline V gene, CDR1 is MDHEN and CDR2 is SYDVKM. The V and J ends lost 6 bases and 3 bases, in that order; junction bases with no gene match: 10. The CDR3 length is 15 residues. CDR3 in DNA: TGTGCCAGCAGCCCCATCGGCGACAGGGAAGAGACCCAGTACTTC. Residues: CASSPIGDREETQYF.

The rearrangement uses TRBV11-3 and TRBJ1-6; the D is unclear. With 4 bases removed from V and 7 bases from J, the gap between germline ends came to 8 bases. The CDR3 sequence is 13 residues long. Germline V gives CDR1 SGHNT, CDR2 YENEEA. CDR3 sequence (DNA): TGTGCCAGCAGCTCCTCGGAGAATTCACCCCTCCACTTT. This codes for CASSSSENSPLHF.

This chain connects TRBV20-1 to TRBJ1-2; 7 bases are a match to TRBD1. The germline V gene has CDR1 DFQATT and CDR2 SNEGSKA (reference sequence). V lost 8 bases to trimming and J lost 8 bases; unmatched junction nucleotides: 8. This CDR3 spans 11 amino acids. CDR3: CSSGDSGGYTF. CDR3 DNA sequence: TGCAGTTCTGGGGACAGCGGAGGCTACACCTTC.

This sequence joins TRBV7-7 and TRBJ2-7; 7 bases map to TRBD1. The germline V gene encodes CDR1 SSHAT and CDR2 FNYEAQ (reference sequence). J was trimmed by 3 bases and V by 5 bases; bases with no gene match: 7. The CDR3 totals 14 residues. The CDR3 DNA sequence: TGTGCCAGCAGCCCCAGCAGGGACAGCTACGAGCAGTACTTC. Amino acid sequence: CASSPSRDSYEQYF. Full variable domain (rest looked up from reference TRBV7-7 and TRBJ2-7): GAGVSQSPRYKVTKRGQDVTLRCDPISSHATLYWYQQALGQGPEFLTYFNYEAQPDKSGLPSDRFSAERPEGSISTLTIQRTEQRDSAMYRCASSPSRDSYEQYFGPGTRLTVT.

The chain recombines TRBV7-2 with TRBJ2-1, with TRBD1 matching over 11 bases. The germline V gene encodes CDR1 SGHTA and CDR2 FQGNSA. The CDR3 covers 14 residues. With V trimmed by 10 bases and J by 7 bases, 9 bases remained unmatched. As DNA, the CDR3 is TGTGCCATAATCCGGACAGGGGGCGTTAATGAGCAGTTCTTC. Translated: CAIIRTGGVNEQFF.

This CDR3 is CASTLMRTGELFF. CDR3 DNA: TGTGCCAGCACCCTGATGCGAACCGGGGAGCTGTTTTTT. The chain combines TRBV11-3 with TRBJ2-2; no definite D call. The CDR3 runs 13 residues. Germline CDR1 reads SGHNT; CDR2 reads YENEEA. Trimming pared 7 bases from V and 5 bases from J, leaving 11 bases between.

The CDR3 sequence: CASSYGRTEVYYTF. CDR3 in DNA: TGTGCCAGCAGTTACGGGCGGACAGAAGTGTACTACACCTTC. V is TRBV6-5 and J is TRBJ1-2, with D possibly being TRBD1 (6 bases). Between the trimmed V and J ends, which lost 2 bases and 10 bases, there was a span of 17 bases. The CDR3 totals 14 residues. Germline assignment: CDR1 MNHEY and CDR2 SVGAGI.

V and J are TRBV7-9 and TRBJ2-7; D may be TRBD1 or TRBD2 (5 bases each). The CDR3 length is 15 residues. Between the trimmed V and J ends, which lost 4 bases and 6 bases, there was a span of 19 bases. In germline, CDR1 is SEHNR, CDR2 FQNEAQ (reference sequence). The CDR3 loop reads CASSSRDHPSGEQYF. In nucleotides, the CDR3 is TGTGCCAGCAGCTCCCGGGACCACCCTTCCGGCGAGCAGTACTTC.

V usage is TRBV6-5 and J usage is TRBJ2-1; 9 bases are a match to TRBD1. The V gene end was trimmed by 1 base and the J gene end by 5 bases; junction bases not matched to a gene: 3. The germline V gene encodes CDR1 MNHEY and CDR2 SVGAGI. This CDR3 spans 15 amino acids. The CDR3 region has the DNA TGTGCCAGCAGTTACTTGGGACAGGGTAACAATGAGCAGTTCTTC. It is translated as CASSYLGQGNNEQFF.

The CDR3 nucleotides read TGTGCCAGCAGTGACGAATTCGACAGAAAGTTTTATGGCTACACCTTC. Its protein product is CASSDEFDRKFYGYTF. The rearrangement joins TRBV6-4 to TRBJ1-2; possible D gene TRBD1, 5 bases. Trimming removed 2 bases at V and 5 bases at J, with 18 bases between. The CDR3 length is 16 residues. Germline V gene lookup returns CDR1 MRHNA and CDR2 SNTAGT.

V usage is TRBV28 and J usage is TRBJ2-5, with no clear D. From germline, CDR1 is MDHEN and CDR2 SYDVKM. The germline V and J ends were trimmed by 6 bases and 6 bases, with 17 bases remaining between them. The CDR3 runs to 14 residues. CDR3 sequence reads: CASSILQSSKTQYF. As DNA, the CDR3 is TGTGCCAGCAGCATACTACAGAGTTCAAAGACCCAGTACTTC.

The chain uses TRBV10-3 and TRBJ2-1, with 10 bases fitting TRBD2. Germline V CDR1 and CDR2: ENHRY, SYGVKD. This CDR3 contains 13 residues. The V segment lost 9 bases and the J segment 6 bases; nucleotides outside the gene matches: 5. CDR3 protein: CAIAGLASNEQFF. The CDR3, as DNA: TGTGCCATAGCGGGACTAGCGTCCAATGAGCAGTTCTTC.

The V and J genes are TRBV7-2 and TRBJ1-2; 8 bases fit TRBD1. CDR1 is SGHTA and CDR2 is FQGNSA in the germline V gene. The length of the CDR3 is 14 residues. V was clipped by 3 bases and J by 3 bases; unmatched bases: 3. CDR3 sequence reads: CASSFLTGDYGYTF. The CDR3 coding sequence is TGTGCCAGCAGCTTCCTGACAGGGGACTATGGCTACACCTTC. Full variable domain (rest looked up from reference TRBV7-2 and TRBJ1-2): GAGVSQSPSNKVTEKGKDVELRCDPISGHTALYWYRQSLGQGLEFLIYFQGNSAPDKSGLPSDRFSAERTGGSVSTLTIQRTQQEDSAVYLCASSFLTGDYGYTFGSGTRLTVV.

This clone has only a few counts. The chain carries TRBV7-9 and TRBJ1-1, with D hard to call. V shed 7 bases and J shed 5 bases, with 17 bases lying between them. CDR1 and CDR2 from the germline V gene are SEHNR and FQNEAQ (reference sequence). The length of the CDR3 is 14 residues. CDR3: CASTPNLSSTEAFF. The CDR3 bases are TGTGCCAGCACCCCCAACTTGTCCAGTACTGAAGCTTTCTTT.

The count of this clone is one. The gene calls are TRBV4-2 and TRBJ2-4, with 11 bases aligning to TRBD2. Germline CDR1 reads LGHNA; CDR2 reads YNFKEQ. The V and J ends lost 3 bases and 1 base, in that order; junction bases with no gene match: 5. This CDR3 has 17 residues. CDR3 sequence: CASSQVSSGGAKNIQYF. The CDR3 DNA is TGTGCCAGCAGCCAGGTTTCTAGCGGGGGGGCCAAAAACATTCAGTACTTC.

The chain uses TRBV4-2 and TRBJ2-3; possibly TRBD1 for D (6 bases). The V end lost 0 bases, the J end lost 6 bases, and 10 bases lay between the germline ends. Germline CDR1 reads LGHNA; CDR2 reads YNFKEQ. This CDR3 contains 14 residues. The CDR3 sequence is CASSQDQGSDTQYF. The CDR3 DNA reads TGTGCCAGCAGCCAAGATCAGGGGTCCGATACGCAGTATTTT.